These T cell receptor beta chains were read from a single sample in a study of blood T cells in healthy people across ages. TCRdb re-called the 5' RACE reads through MiXCR, storing one row per CDR3 protein. Found here are over a million distinct CDR3 sequences, 45% of them singletons; the top ten hold over 15%. The sequenced sample consisted of blood. The receptors were gathered from a woman in her fifties or sixties in good health. CDR3s include the opening cysteine and the closing phenylalanine or tryptophan. D genes are given only for firm matches. The size entry is marked missing in some rows and otherwise reads once, few, many or a size class.

TRBV29-1	TRBD2	TRBJ2-3	NA	CSVEGGLAADTQYF	TGCAGCGTTGAAGGAGGACTAGCGGCAGATACGCAGTATTTT
TRBV5-1	TRBD2	TRBJ2-4	few	CASSWDGLANTKNIQYF	TGCGCCAGCAGCTGGGATGGACTAGCGAATACCAAAAACATTCAGTACTTC
TRBV21-1	NA	TRBJ2-4	NA	CASRLSDLNIQYF	TGTGCCAGCAGATTGTCGGACTTAAACATTCAGTACTTC
TRBV28	TRBD2	TRBJ2-7	few	CASTRPGGTYEQYF	TGTGCCAGCACCCGTCCGGGGGGAACCTACGAGCAGTACTTC
TRBV5-1	NA	TRBJ2-5	NA	CASSFGPVQETQYF	TGCGCCAGCAGCTTCGGACCGGTCCAAGAGACCCAGTACTTC
TRBV10-3	NA	TRBJ2-1	NA	CAISPGRSSYNEQFF	TGTGCCATCAGTCCGGGACGGAGCTCCTACAATGAGCAGTTCTTC
TRBV7-9	NA	TRBJ2-1	NA	CASSRGGLEGNEQFF	TGTGCCAGCAGCCGGGGCGGTTTGGAGGGCAATGAGCAGTTCTTC
TRBV29-1	NA	TRBJ2-7	NA	CSVSAPRAVYNEQYF	TGCAGCGTTAGTGCCCCTCGCGCGGTGTACAATGAGCAGTACTTC
TRBV5-1	NA	TRBJ1-2	few	CASSPSGDYGYTF	TGCGCCAGCAGCCCCTCTGGCGACTATGGCTACACCTTC
TRBV9	TRBD1	TRBJ2-3	once	CASSVGWTGATDTQYF	TGTGCCAGCAGCGTAGGTTGGACAGGGGCCACAGATACGCAGTATTTT
TRBV25-1	NA	TRBJ2-5	NA	CASSESVLVKRGTQYF	TGTGCCAGCAGTGAAAGCGTACTAGTGAAGAGGGGGACCCAGTACTTC
TRBV20-1	NA	TRBJ1-2	NA	CSAVNGNLYTF	TGCAGTGCCGTGAACGGGAATTTATACACCTTC
TRBV7-9	NA	TRBJ2-2	NA	CASMWTANTGELFF	TGTGCCAGCATGTGGACTGCGAACACCGGGGAGCTGTTTTTT
TRBV5-6	NA	TRBJ1-1	NA	CASSSIQGPEAFF	TGTGCCAGCAGCTCGATACAGGGACCTGAAGCTTTCTTT
TRBV5-1	TRBD1	TRBJ1-2	NA	CASRPAGTANYGYTF	TGCGCCAGCAGGCCCGCCGGGACAGCTAACTATGGCTACACCTTC
TRBV20-1	TRBD1	TRBJ1-6	once	CSASRDRGPVGSPLHF	TGCAGTGCTTCCCGGGACAGGGGGCCGGTGGGTTCACCCCTCCACTTT
TRBV20-1	TRBD2	TRBJ2-1	NA	CSASADGRSYNEQFF	TGCAGTGCTTCAGCAGACGGGAGGTCCTACAATGAGCAGTTCTTC
TRBV20-1	NA	TRBJ2-7	few	CSAGGRRSSYEQYF	TGCAGTGCTGGGGGACGGAGGAGCTCCTACGAGCAGTACTTC
TRBV6-4	NA	TRBJ2-1	NA	CASATSPNEQFF	TGTGCCAGCGCGACTAGTCCCAATGAGCAGTTCTTC
TRBV6-1	TRBD2	TRBJ2-1	few	CASSEAPSGGTYNEQFF	TGTGCCAGCAGTGAAGCTCCTAGCGGGGGGACCTACAATGAGCAGTTCTTC
TRBV24-1	NA	TRBJ2-1	once	CATRDLPNNEQFF	TGTGCCACCAGGGATCTCCCTAACAATGAGCAGTTCTTC
TRBV24-1	NA	TRBJ2-3	NA	CATSDQYRDTQYF	TGTGCCACCAGTGATCAGTATCGGGATACGCAGTATTTT
TRBV5-1	NA	TRBJ2-6	few	CASSLDRGRGSGANVLTF	TGCGCCAGCAGCTTGGATCGGGGAAGGGGCTCTGGGGCCAACGTCCTGACTTTC
TRBV7-3	TRBD1	TRBJ2-1	few	CASSITGGSYNEQFF	TGTGCCAGCAGCATCACAGGGGGCTCCTACAATGAGCAGTTCTTC
TRBV5-1	TRBD2	TRBJ2-1	NA	CASSRLAGDNEQFF	TGCGCCAGCAGCCGACTAGCGGGAGATAATGAGCAGTTCTTC
TRBV5-1	NA	TRBJ2-7	NA	CASSLGGDREYEQYF	TGCGCCAGCAGCTTGGGGGGAGACAGAGAATACGAGCAGTACTTC
TRBV20-1	TRBD2	TRBJ2-5	NA	CSADGTSGSQETQYF	TGCAGTGCGGATGGGACTAGCGGGAGTCAAGAGACCCAGTACTTC
TRBV2	TRBD1	TRBJ2-7	NA	CASTEGTGPYEQYF	TGTGCCAGCACCGAAGGGACAGGACCCTACGAGCAGTACTTC